The clone carrying this T cell receptor (beta chain) is deemed medium-sized (0.01 to 0.1%) by its frequency. One tube held mixed TRB-A and TRB-B primer pools for touch-down PCR. No DNA is given; TCRdb re-called the multiplex PCR reads and lists each CDR3 protein once. Its table lists fewer than 7,500 distinct CDR3 sequences. This entry is derived from a study of T cell clusters in autoimmune cytopenias. TRB was amplified from roughly 250 ng of peripheral blood genomic DNA per sample. The CDR3 runs to 15 residues. The germline CDR1 and CDR2 sequences are MNHNY and SVGAGI (reference sequence). Sequencing was carried out using peripheral blood. The source of this sequence is a human donor with an autoimmune cytopenia or autoimmune hepatitis (not recorded which). The chain links TRBV6-6 to TRBJ2-7; TCRdb proposes TRBD2, but this gene call is untestable without DNA. The CDR3 sequence is CASSGPSGAVYEQYF.